One and the same sample provided the 24 T cell receptor beta chains below, sequenced in a study of shared clonotypes between healthy human individuals. Produced via immunoSEQ multiplex PCR; TCRdb's table is partial and in-frame only. Of some 550,000 clones detected, 95% to 98% appear once; the ten largest clones hold about 0.057%. Sequencing was done on a sample of naive CD4+ T cells sorted from blood. Subset meaning: CD45RA+ positively selected. All receptors derive from a woman younger than 45 in good health.

This clone appeared a single time. The chain carries TRBV19 and TRBJ2-3; the match to TRBD1 covers 8 bases. The germline V gene encodes CDR1 LNHDA and CDR2 SQIVND (reference sequence). Unmatched junction bases numbered 8, after V lost 7 bases and J lost 2 bases. The CDR3 has 15 residues. The CDR3 spells CASISWTGNTDTQYF. The DNA for the CDR3 is TGTGCCAGTATAAGTTGGACAGGGAACACAGATACGCAGTATTTT.

J is TRBJ2-1 and V is TRBV7-9; TRBD1 agrees at 10 bases. Germline CDR1 reads SEHNR; CDR2 reads FQNEAQ (reference sequence). V lost 4 bases and J lost 3; bases outside the gene matches: 15. The CDR3 runs to 19 residues. CDR3 nucleotides: TGTGCCAGCAGCTCCTATTTATTACAGACAGGGGGCAGCTACAATGAGCAGTTCTTC. Translated, it gives CASSSYLLQTGGSYNEQFF.

Note on this clone: Other DNA variants within this sample encode the same CDR3. V and J are TRBV19 and TRBJ1-1; D gene unclear. V shed 3 bases and J shed 1 base, with 6 bases lying between them. CDR1 LNHDA and CDR2 SQIVND come from the germline V gene (reference sequence). This CDR3 comprises 13 residues. The DNA for the CDR3 is TGTGCCAGTAGTATTGTCGAGAACACTGAAGCTTTCTTT. This gives the protein CASSIVENTEAFF.

The chain links TRBV12-5 to TRBJ2-1, with 11 bases lining up with TRBD2. This CDR3 is built from 21 residues. Germline assignment: CDR1 LGHNT and CDR2 FRNRAP. The J segment lost 0 bases and the V segment lost 1 base, leaving 14 bases of the junction unmatched. CDR3 DNA sequence: TGTGCTAGTGGTTTGGCCTCTCCCACTAGCGGGAGACAACTCTCCTACAATGAGCAGTTCTTC. Encoded protein: CASGLASPTSGRQLSYNEQFF.

V is TRBV5-5 and J is TRBJ1-5, with D tentatively TRBD1 (6 bases). Trimming left V 5 bases short and J 7 bases short, with 16 bases between. Germline V gene data show CDR1 as SGHKS and CDR2 as YYEKEE (reference sequence). The CDR3 has 14 residues. Written as DNA, the CDR3 is TGTGCCAGCAGTCCGGACAGTACGGGACAGCCCCAGCATTTT. Its protein is CASSPDSTGQPQHF.

CDR3 sequence: CASSTQGQAGEQYF. The DNA of the CDR3 is TGTGCCAGCAGCACCCAGGGACAGGCAGGCGAGCAGTACTTC. The chain combines TRBV9 with TRBJ2-7; 8 bases align to TRBD1. Germline V gives CDR1 SGDLS, CDR2 YYNGEE. Germline trimming cut 4 bases from V and 6 bases from J; bases unmatched to any gene: 9. The CDR3 runs 14 residues.

V gene TRBV21-1 combines with J gene TRBJ1-5. TRBV21-1 is tagged as a pseudogene. The length of the CDR3 is 16 residues. The CDR3 region has the DNA TGTGCCAGCAGCAAAGGGAGGCGGCAGTTCAATCAGCCCCAGCATTTT. This sequence encodes CASSKGRRQFNQPQHF.

The rearrangement joins TRBV5-4 to TRBJ1-4; 7 bases map to TRBD1. V lost 3 bases, J lost 5 bases, and 1 base stayed unmatched. Looked up from germline, CDR1 is SGHNT and CDR2 is YYREEE (reference sequence). The CDR3 sequence is 13 residues long. The CDR3 DNA reads TGTGCCAGCAGCTGGGGACAGAATGAAAAACTGTTTTTT. It is translated as CASSWGQNEKLFF.

The V and J genes are TRBV27 and TRBJ1-2, with no clear D. V lost 2 bases and J 7 bases, leaving 20 bases between the germline ends. The CDR3 is made up of 16 amino acids. Germline V gives CDR1 MNHEY, CDR2 SMNVEV (reference sequence). As DNA, the CDR3 is TGTGCCAGCAGTTTAGCCTCTCGTACAAGGGAAGGTGGCTACACCTTC. Its protein product is CASSLASRTREGGYTF.

This sequence joins TRBV11-2 and TRBJ2-7; 8 bases agree with TRBD1. CDR3 length equals 14 residues. V gave up 5 bases and J gave up 1 base; unmatched junction bases: 4. Germline V CDR1 and CDR2: SGHAT, FQNNGV. The CDR3 DNA reads as TGTGCCAGCAGCCCCTGGACAGGGTCCTACGAGCAGTACTTC. It is translated as CASSPWTGSYEQYF.

The gene calls are TRBV15 and TRBJ2-1, with D unclear. The CDR3 covers 15 residues. Between the trimmed V and J ends, which lost 1 base and 0 bases, there was a span of 7 bases. Germline-derived CDR1 and CDR2 are LNHNV and YYDKDF (reference sequence). The chain's CDR3 is CATSRGKSSYNEQFF. Written as DNA, the CDR3 is TGTGCCACCAGCAGAGGCAAGAGCTCCTACAATGAGCAGTTCTTC.

The V call is TRBV5-1, the J call TRBJ1-4; a weak D match, TRBD1 (6 bases). The V gene lost 0 bases and the J gene lost 3 bases, with 9 bases spanning the gap. This CDR3 has 15 residues. Germline values: CDR1 SGHRS, CDR2 YFSETQ. DNA for the CDR3: TGCGCCAGCAGCTTGGACGGGGGCGCTAATGAAAAACTGTTTTTT. This gives the protein CASSLDGGANEKLFF.

The chain uses TRBV10-3 and TRBJ2-5; D may be TRBD2 (6 bases). This CDR3 comprises 14 residues. The ends were cut back, 0 bases at V and 3 bases at J, with 8 bases in the middle. Per the germline V gene, CDR1 is ENHRY and CDR2 is SYGVKD. The CDR3 sequence is CAISESGTEETQYF. The DNA of the CDR3 is TGTGCCATCAGTGAGTCAGGGACTGAAGAGACCCAGTACTTC.

This chain links TRBV7-2 with TRBJ2-3; D is possibly TRBD1 or TRBD2 (6 bases each). The CDR3 runs 18 residues. V shed 2 bases and J shed 1 base, with 19 bases lying between them. From germline, CDR1 is SGHTA and CDR2 FQGNSA. The CDR3 DNA reads TGTGCCAGCAGCTTATATCTAGGGGGGTACGCTGGCACAGATACGCAGTATTTT. It codes for CASSLYLGGYAGTDTQYF.

The chain has TRBV14 and TRBJ2-1; possible D gene TRBD1, 6 bases. V was shortened by 0 bases and J by 0 bases, with 21 bases between the two germline ends. Germline V CDR1 and CDR2: SGHDN, FVKESK. The CDR3 contains 20 residues. The CDR3 nucleotides read TGTGCCAGCAGCCAAGATTCCTTATTGGCAGGACAGAGCTCCTACAATGAGCAGTTCTTC. It encodes CASSQDSLLAGQSSYNEQFF.

This clone has just one count. CDR3 nucleotide sequence: TGTGCCAGCGGGGGGCGAGCTAATGAAAAACTGTTTTTT. Its protein product is CASGGRANEKLFF. The chain uses TRBV10-3 and TRBJ1-4; weak D call: TRBD1 (6 bases). CDR3 length: 13 residues. Trimming took off 10 bases at V and 3 bases at J, with 12 bases between the two ends. Per the germline V gene, CDR1 is ENHRY and CDR2 is SYGVKD.

This clone was counted a single time. The J gene is TRBJ2-5, the V gene TRBV10-1; TRBD2 matches at 7 bases. The CDR3 extends over 14 amino acids. Germline V gene lookup returns CDR1 WNHNN and CDR2 SYGVQD (reference sequence). Trimming cost V 3 bases and J 3 bases; bases outside gene matches: 4. The CDR3 loop reads CASSEGGGEETQYF. CDR3 DNA sequence: TGCGCCAGCAGTGAAGGTGGGGGGGAAGAGACCCAGTACTTC.

V and J are TRBV4-2 and TRBJ2-1; 8 bases fit TRBD2. Germline values: CDR1 LGHNA, CDR2 YNFKEQ. V shed 0 bases, J shed 4 bases, and the junction held 5 bases outside the gene matches. This CDR3 spans 16 amino acids. CDR3 in DNA: TGTGCCAGCAGCCAAGATTTGCCGGGAGGGTACAATGAGCAGTTCTTC. Its protein product is CASSQDLPGGYNEQFF.

A single count supports this clone. The chain joins TRBV7-2 to TRBJ2-5; D is possibly TRBD2 (5 bases). The length of the CDR3 is 14 residues. Germline V CDR1 and CDR2: SGHTA, FQGNSA. V was pared by 4 bases and J by 12 bases, with 21 bases between. Here the CDR3 DNA reads TGTGCCAGCAGCTCACAACGAAACTACAACGGGGAGTACTTC. Protein: CASSSQRNYNGEYF.

In nucleotides, the CDR3 is TGTGCCAGTAGTCCCGAGGTCCGGAAACTGTTTTTT. Amino acid sequence: CASSPEVRKLFF. V and J are TRBV19 and TRBJ1-4; D gene uncertain. V lost 5 bases and J 11 bases, leaving 12 bases between the germline ends. Per the germline V gene, CDR1 is LNHDA and CDR2 is SQIVND (reference sequence). The CDR3 spans 12 residues. Complete variable domain (other parts from reference TRBV19 and TRBJ1-4): DGGITQSPKYLFRKEGQNVTLSCEQNLNHDAMYWYRQDPGQGLRLIYYSQIVNDFQKGDIAEGYSVSREKKESFPLTVTSAQKNPTAFYLCASSPEVRKLFFGSGTQLSVL.

This chain connects TRBV27 to TRBJ1-2; D is uncertain. V shed 6 bases and J shed 3 bases, with 14 bases lying between them. This CDR3 has 14 residues. The germline gives CDR1 MNHEY, CDR2 SMNVEV (reference sequence). The CDR3 loop is CASRPSTVYYGYTF. For the CDR3, the DNA is TGTGCCAGCAGACCGAGTACAGTCTACTATGGCTACACCTTC.

This clone was counted a few times. CDR3 residues: CASSLDRDGYTF. In DNA form, the CDR3 reads TGCGCCAGCAGCTTGGACAGGGATGGCTACACCTTC. The V call is TRBV5-1, the J call TRBJ1-2; D perhaps matches TRBD1 (6 bases). Per germline, CDR1 SGHRS and CDR2 YFSETQ. Trimming pared 0 bases from V and 6 bases from J, leaving 6 bases between. The CDR3 contains 12 residues. The full variable domain, rest sourced from reference TRBV5-1 and TRBJ1-2, is KAGVTQTPRYLIKTRGQQVTLSCSPISGHRSVSWYQQTPGQGLQFLFEYFSETQRNKGNFPGRFSGRQFSNSRSEMNVSTLELGDSALYLCASSLDRDGYTFGSGTRLTVV.

The genes are TRBV27 and TRBJ1-1; unclear D gene. V was shortened by 2 bases and J by 3 bases, with 13 bases between the two germline ends. Germline values: CDR1 MNHEY, CDR2 SMNVEV (reference sequence). This CDR3 spans 15 amino acids. The chain's CDR3 is CASSLITGRDTEAFF. The CDR3 nucleotides read TGTGCCAGCAGTTTAATAACGGGCCGGGACACTGAAGCTTTCTTT.

The J gene is TRBJ2-2, the V gene TRBV27; D assignment may be TRBD1 or TRBD2 (5 bases each). The length of the CDR3 is 18 residues. CDR1 and CDR2 from the germline V gene are MNHEY and SMNVEV (reference sequence). V lost 1 base to trimming and J lost 7 bases, with 22 bases between them. The CDR3 loop reads CASSLLGNRGLGHGELFF. Written as DNA, the CDR3 is TGTGCCAGCAGTTTATTAGGGAATCGCGGGCTGGGGCACGGGGAGCTGTTTTTT.